Presented here are 5 T cell receptor beta chains from one specimen sequenced in a study of T cell repertoires in cytomegalovirus infection (dated by TCRdb to between 2019 and 2020). The treatment or condition label, read with the paper, signifies: in vitro stimulation with specific CMV peptide epitopes to enrich CMV-specific T cells. The listed sequencing device is Illumina HiSeq 1500. TCRdb handled the public reads itself, with Q25 trimming in fastp and clone calling in MiXCR, and kept productive beta chains. Every CDR3 protein is listed once, alongside the most common genes and DNA of its rows. The sample table contains about 400,000 distinct CDR3 sequences; only one count was recorded for approximately 35% of them. In total, the top ten clones hold around an eighth of the sample. These TCRs' antigens remain unknown. Sequenced here: cultured PBMCs, sampled from culture after CMV antigen stimulation. These receptors were taken from a human donor in good health (CMV status not recorded). Some clones in this sample may be carry-over from other donors' samples.

This clonotype was seen only a few times. This rearrangement joins TRBV4-1 to TRBJ1-5, with 7 nucleotides matching TRBD1. The CDR3 spans 15 residues. With 1 base clipped from V and 6 bases from J, the junction kept 6 bases outside the gene matches. CDR1 and CDR2 (germline): MGHRA, YSYEKL. The CDR3 nucleotides read TGCGCCAGCAGCCAAGTACAGGGGAGGACTCAGCCCCAGCATTTT. Amino acid sequence: CASSQVQGRTQPQHF.

This rearrangement joins TRBV5-1 to TRBJ2-5; D not certain. Germline V gives CDR1 SGHRS, CDR2 YFSETQ. Trimming shortened V by 4 bases and J by 7 bases, and 17 bases separated the two germline ends. The CDR3 extends over 14 amino acids. As DNA, the CDR3 is TGCGCCAGCAGCAGCCCAGAGTCCGGCGGGACCCAGTACTTC. Translating it yields CASSSPESGGTQYF.

The chain employs TRBV29-1 and TRBJ2-2, with D unresolved. V was shortened by 4 bases and J by 2 bases, with 5 bases between the two germline ends. The CDR3 is 12 amino acids. Germline assignment: CDR1 SQVTM and CDR2 ANQGSEA. The CDR3 region has the DNA TGCAGCGTTGTACTTAACACCGGGGAGCTGTTTTTT. It is translated as CSVVLNTGELFF.

Of note for this clonotype: This may come from a read error, since a much larger clone is one base off. This chain links TRBV27 with TRBJ1-6, with 7 bases aligning to TRBD1. Germline V CDR1 and CDR2: MNHEY, SMNVEV (reference sequence). The CDR3 extends over 17 amino acids. The CDR3 region is CASSAYRGPPYNSPLYF. In nucleotides, the CDR3 is TGTGCCAGCAGTGCGTACAGGGGCCCCCCTTATAATTCACCCCTCTACTTT.

This clonotype was counted a few times. The junction departs from the called germline gene at one end, perhaps through a read error. This chain joins TRBV11-2 and TRBJ2-7, with TRBD2 matching over 10 bases. Germline V gene lookup returns CDR1 SGHAT and CDR2 FQNNGV. The CDR3 spans 14 residues. The CDR3 reads CASRLAGGSYEQYF. In nucleotides, the CDR3 is TGTGCCAGCAGGTTAGCGGGGGGCTCCTACGAGCAGTACTTC.